This record concerns one T cell receptor (beta chain) sequence. What it binds is unknown. The data were taken from a study of blood T cells in healthy people across ages. Together with a sample-barcoded 5' primer, a J-beta primer mix was included in a second PCR lasting roughly 6 to 12 cycles. A template-switch adaptor containing 12 random nucleotides labeled each cDNA molecule. TCRdb fed the 5' RACE reads into MiXCR, producing one record per CDR3 protein. The sample consists of 1.5 million to 2 million distinct CDR3 sequences, 40% to 55% of them appearing once. The length of the CDR3 is 15 residues. The germline V gene has CDR1 DFQATT and CDR2 SNEGSKA (reference sequence). V dropped 2 bases and J dropped 2 bases, with 15 bases sitting between them. Notes on the study in general: Long-lived and aged donors differed, with more naive CD4+ cells and higher diversity in the long-lived.

This chain connects TRBV20-1 to TRBJ2-5, with D possibly TRBD1 on 6 matching bases. The receptor was isolated from a woman aged 40 to 49 in good health. Sequenced input: blood. The CDR3 bases are TGCAGTGCTAGACCGTCGACAGGATTACAAGAGACCCAGTACTTC. Translation gives CSARPSTGLQETQYF.